This TCR beta chain was captured by sequencing in a study of a mutant IDH1 vaccine in newly diagnosed glioma. Overall study context: Patients were pretreated with radiotherapy, temozolomide, or both, mostly both.

Time point: week 35, safety follow-up. Topical imiquimod accompanied each vaccine dose, which consisted of 300 ug of mutant IDH1 20-mer peptide. The patients were given eight vaccinations, one each in weeks 1, 3, 5, 7, 11, 15, 19 and 23. Germline V CDR1 and CDR2: SGHRS, YFSETQ. V was pared by 4 bases and J by 0 bases, with 2 bases of the junction left unmatched. This CDR3 is built from 14 residues. This clone was counted a few times. What it binds is unknown. Produced via immunoSEQ multiplex PCR; TCRdb's table is partial and in-frame only. Here the sample spans around 70,000 clones, around nine tenths being singletons.

This TCR derives from a man in his thirties or forties with glioma. The chain has TRBV5-1 and TRBJ1-1, with 8 bases that match TRBD1. The sample consisted of PBMCs, taken from a glioma patient whose treatment included an IDH1 peptide vaccine. CDR3 sequence (DNA): TGCGCCAGCAGCCGGGACAGGTTGAACACTGAAGCTTTCTTT. Amino acid sequence: CASSRDRLNTEAFF.